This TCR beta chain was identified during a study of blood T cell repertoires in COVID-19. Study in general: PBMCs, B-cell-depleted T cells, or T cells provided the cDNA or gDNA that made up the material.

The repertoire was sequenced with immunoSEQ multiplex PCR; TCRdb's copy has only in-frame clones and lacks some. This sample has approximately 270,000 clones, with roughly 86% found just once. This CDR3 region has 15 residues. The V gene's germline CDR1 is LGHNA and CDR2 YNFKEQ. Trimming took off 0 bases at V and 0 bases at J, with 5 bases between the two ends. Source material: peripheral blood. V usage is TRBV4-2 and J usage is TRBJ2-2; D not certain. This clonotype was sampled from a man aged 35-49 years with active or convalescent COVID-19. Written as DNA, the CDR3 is TGTGCCAGCAGCCAAGATACTTCGAACACCGGGGAGCTGTTTTTT. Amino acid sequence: CASSQDTSNTGELFF.